One and the same sample provided the 26 T cell receptor beta chains below, sequenced in a study of OX40 agonist ivuxolimab in advanced cancers. TCRdb's copy holds only in-frame clones and misses some; the assay was immunoSEQ multiplex PCR. The top ten hold 1% of the sample, which has about 72,000 clones, 88% seen once. Source: CD4+ or CD8+ T cells sorted from blood, taken in a trial of the OX40 agonist ivuxolimab. These receptors all stem from an adult with an advanced solid tumor such as melanoma, head and neck, liver or kidney cancer.

This sequence joins TRBV27 and TRBJ2-7; 10 bases are a match to TRBD2. CDR1 and CDR2 (germline): MNHEY, SMNVEV (reference sequence). The CDR3 has 16 residues. After removal of 4 bases from V and 0 bases from J, the junction contained 6 bases not matched to a gene. CDR3 nucleotide sequence: TGTGCCAGCAGTTCGGATAGCGGGAGGCGCTCCTACGAGCAGTACTTC. Translated: CASSSDSGRRSYEQYF.

V usage is TRBV5-1 and J usage is TRBJ1-5, with D possibly matching TRBD1 (6 bases). The CDR3 runs to 13 residues. In germline, CDR1 is SGHRS, CDR2 YFSETQ. Between the trimmed V and J ends, which lost 2 bases and 8 bases, there was a span of 11 bases. The CDR3 loop reads CASSLEGGKPQHF. The CDR3 DNA is TGCGCCAGCAGCTTAGAAGGGGGTAAGCCCCAGCATTTT. The full variable domain, completed using reference TRBV5-1 and TRBJ1-5, is KAGVTQTPRYLIKTRGQQVTLSCSPISGHRSVSWYQQTPGQGLQFLFEYFSETQRNKGNFPGRFSGRQFSNSRSEMNVSTLELGDSALYLCASSLEGGKPQHFGDGTRLSIL.

The rearrangement uses TRBV29-1 and TRBJ2-3; D possibly matches TRBD1 or TRBD2 (5 bases each). The CDR3 has 14 residues. CDR1 is SQVTM and CDR2 is ANQGSEA in the germline V gene. The V end was cut by 3 bases, the J end by 4 bases, with 14 bases between. The CDR3 DNA reads as TGCAGCGTTGATGGTCCGCAGGGAGCAGATACGCAGTATTTT. This encodes CSVDGPQGADTQYF.

The rearrangement uses TRBV6-1 and TRBJ1-1; 7 positions agree with TRBD1. Trimming at V came to 8 bases and at J to 4 bases, leaving 10 bases not matched to a gene. Germline CDR1 is MNHNS and CDR2 is SASEGT. The CDR3 runs to 14 residues. The DNA for the CDR3 is TGTGCCAGCCGTCACCGGGACAGCTTCACTGAAGCTTTCTTT. Translation gives CASRHRDSFTEAFF.

V is TRBV4-2 and J is TRBJ2-3, with D maybe TRBD1 (5 bases). Deletions cut 3 bases from V and 4 bases from J, with 8 bases between. The germline gives CDR1 LGHNA, CDR2 YNFKEQ. The CDR3 is 13 amino acids. The CDR3 is CASSQAQADTQYF. CDR3 nucleotide sequence: TGTGCCAGCAGCCAGGCACAGGCAGATACGCAGTATTTT.

This clone occurred a few times. The chain couples TRBV2 to TRBJ2-2, with no clear D. This CDR3 contains 13 residues. V lost 2 bases and J 6 bases, leaving 7 bases between the germline ends. CDR1 and CDR2 (germline): SNHLY, FYNNEI. The CDR3 spells CASSESQAGELFF. CDR3 nucleotide sequence: TGTGCCAGCAGTGAATCCCAAGCCGGGGAGCTGTTTTTT.

The chain uses TRBV10-3 and TRBJ2-7; D call uncertain. Germline CDR1 is ENHRY and CDR2 is SYGVKD. The CDR3 loop spans 13 amino acids. V lost 0 bases, J lost 1 base, and 4 bases lay in between. The CDR3 here is CAISESKSYEQYF. The CDR3 DNA follows: TGTGCCATCAGTGAGTCAAAGTCCTACGAGCAGTACTTC.

The chain employs TRBV7-9 and TRBJ2-2, with unresolved D. V was clipped by 1 base and J by 7 bases, with 7 bases between them. Germline lookup yields CDR1 SEHNR and CDR2 FQNEAQ (reference sequence). This CDR3 is built from 13 residues. The CDR3 here is CASSLGFVGELFF. CDR3 DNA sequence: TGTGCCAGCAGCTTAGGGTTCGTCGGGGAGCTGTTTTTT.

V gene TRBV19 combines with J gene TRBJ2-7, with TRBD1 matching over 10 bases. The CDR3 sequence is 17 residues long. Germline V gives CDR1 LNHDA, CDR2 SQIVND (reference sequence). After removal of 9 bases from V and 5 bases from J, the junction contained 19 bases not matched to a gene. CDR3 loop: CASSPSGTGATIDEQYF. CDR3 nucleotide sequence: TGTGCCAGCTCTCCATCCGGGACAGGGGCGACTATCGACGAGCAGTACTTC.

This rearrangement joins TRBV10-3 to TRBJ2-7, with no clear D. V dropped 3 bases and J dropped 6 bases, with 15 bases sitting between them. The CDR3 consists of 14 residues. From germline, CDR1 is ENHRY and CDR2 SYGVKD. The CDR3 coding sequence is TGTGCCATCAGTGAAGGCGGTTATTGGAGCGAGCAGTACTTC. Protein product: CAISEGGYWSEQYF.

This clone appeared once. The chain employs TRBV5-1 and TRBJ2-7; tentatively, D is TRBD1 (6 bases). Germline CDR1 and CDR2: SGHRS and YFSETQ. Trimming shortened V by 4 bases and J by 2 bases, and 13 bases separated the two germline ends. The length of the CDR3 is 14 residues. DNA of the CDR3: TGCGCCAGCAGCAAACGGACAGAACCCTACGAGCAGTACTTC. This translates into CASSKRTEPYEQYF. The full variable domain, rest sourced from reference TRBV5-1 and TRBJ2-7, is KAGVTQTPRYLIKTRGQQVTLSCSPISGHRSVSWYQQTPGQGLQFLFEYFSETQRNKGNFPGRFSGRQFSNSRSEMNVSTLELGDSALYLCASSKRTEPYEQYFGPGTRLTVT.

V and J are TRBV11-3 and TRBJ1-4; maybe TRBD1 (6 bases). CDR1 SGHNT and CDR2 YENEEA come from the germline V gene. V lost 5 bases to trimming and J lost 6 bases, with 10 bases between them. The CDR3 spans 13 residues. CDR3 sequence (DNA): TGTGCCAGCAGCCGCTACAGGGATGAAAAACTGTTTTTT. It codes for CASSRYRDEKLFF.

The chain is built from TRBV10-3 and TRBJ2-1, with unresolved D. CDR1 is ENHRY, CDR2 SYGVKD, per germline. V gave up 3 bases and J gave up 0 bases, with 18 bases separating them. CDR3 length equals 18 residues. The CDR3 DNA follows: TGTGCCATCAGTGAAGCCAGCCCGGACGCGAGCTCCTACAATGAGCAGTTCTTC. This encodes CAISEASPDASSYNEQFF.

The sample holds one count of this clone. V and J are TRBV2 and TRBJ2-2; weak D call: TRBD2 (5 bases). The CDR3 has 16 amino acids. V was trimmed by 6 bases and J by 2 bases, leaving 16 bases between them. Germline CDR1 is SNHLY and CDR2 is FYNNEI. Here the CDR3 DNA reads TGTGCCAGCAGCGGACCGGACGGACTTAACACCGGGGAGCTGTTTTTT. Translation: CASSGPDGLNTGELFF.

The chain employs TRBV6-4 and TRBJ2-3, with a possible D match to TRBD1 (5 bases). With 2 bases removed from V and 0 bases from J, the gap between germline ends came to 15 bases. The germline V gene encodes CDR1 MRHNA and CDR2 SNTAGT. This CDR3 region has 17 residues. CDR3 amino acids: CASSDIPRTLSTDTQYF. Written as DNA, the CDR3 is TGTGCCAGCAGTGACATCCCTAGGACACTTAGCACAGATACGCAGTATTTT.

A few counts support this clone. V is TRBV15 and J is TRBJ1-5; no clear D gene. The CDR3 spans 16 residues. Trimming left V 5 bases short and J 3 bases short, with 17 bases between. Germline CDR1 LNHNV, CDR2 YYDKDF (reference sequence). The CDR3 here is CATSGDYRGLNQPQHF. DNA for the CDR3: TGTGCCACCAGCGGCGACTACAGAGGGCTCAATCAGCCCCAGCATTTT.

This sequence joins TRBV4-1 and TRBJ2-5; TRBD1 aligns across 10 bases. The end of the DNA is better explained by TRBJ2-7, so the J call may be wrong. Germline V CDR1 and CDR2: MGHRA, YSYEKL. The CDR3 is 16 residues long. As DNA, the CDR3 is TGCGCCAGCAGCCCCCTGGGGGACAGGGGATTCAGCGAGCAGTACTTC. It translates to CASSPLGDRGFSEQYF.

CDR3 DNA: TGTGCCAGCAGCTTAGAGGCAGGGCGGGATCAGCCCCAGCATTTT. Translated, it gives CASSLEAGRDQPQHF. The chain employs TRBV7-2 and TRBJ1-5, with D maybe TRBD1 (5 bases). Trimming pared 1 base from V and 5 bases from J, leaving 12 bases between. The CDR3 runs to 15 residues. Per germline, CDR1 SGHTA and CDR2 FQGNSA.

This rearrangement joins TRBV27 to TRBJ2-2; 8 bases match TRBD2. The CDR3 is 19 residues long. Germline CDR1 is MNHEY and CDR2 is SMNVEV (reference sequence). Trimming removed 2 bases from V and 4 bases from J; junction bases left unmatched: 15. The CDR3 DNA follows: TGTGCCAGCAGTTTAAGGGGAGGGAGCGGGAGTTTAGGCACCGGGGAGCTGTTTTTT. This gives the protein CASSLRGGSGSLGTGELFF.

CDR3 DNA sequence: TGTGCCAGCAGCTTGGGACTAGCGGGAGCTGCTGAGCAGTTCTTC. This encodes CASSLGLAGAAEQFF. The rearrangement joins TRBV2 to TRBJ2-1, with 14 bases aligning to TRBD2. The CDR3 length is 15 residues. The V gene end was trimmed by 6 bases and the J gene end by 9 bases; junction bases not matched to a gene: 7. Looked up from germline, CDR1 is SNHLY and CDR2 is FYNNEI.

The V call is TRBV28, the J call TRBJ2-1; D gene ambiguous. The germline CDR1 and CDR2 sequences are MDHEN and SYDVKM. V gave up 8 bases and J gave up 1 base, with 15 bases separating them. CDR3 size: 15 residues. CDR3 protein: CASESVQKSYNEQFF. The CDR3, as DNA: TGTGCCAGCGAAAGTGTACAAAAATCCTACAATGAGCAGTTCTTC.

The chain recombines TRBV18 with TRBJ2-7, with D possibly being TRBD1 (5 bases). Trimming removed 3 bases from V and 0 bases from J, with 12 bases in between. In germline, CDR1 is KGHSH, CDR2 LQKENI. The CDR3 runs 15 residues. The DNA for the CDR3 is TGTGCCAGCTCACCTTTACAGGAGAGCTCCTACGAGCAGTACTTC. Protein sequence: CASSPLQESSYEQYF.

The gene calls are TRBV7-9 and TRBJ2-1; 8 bases line up with TRBD1. CDR1 SEHNR and CDR2 FQNEAQ come from the germline V gene (reference sequence). Trimming cost V 6 bases and J 4 bases; bases outside gene matches: 11. The CDR3 contains 16 residues. The CDR3 region has the DNA TGTGCCAGCAGGCCATTAGACAGGGGAGGTTACAATGAGCAGTTCTTC. Translated: CASRPLDRGGYNEQFF.

This CDR3 is CASSIALSGKRGYEQYF. The DNA of the CDR3 is TGTGCCAGTAGTATTGCCCTCAGCGGCAAAAGGGGATACGAGCAGTACTTC. The chain uses TRBV19 and TRBJ2-7; D assignment may be TRBD1 or TRBD2 (5 bases each). The CDR3 extends over 17 amino acids. Germline V CDR1 and CDR2: LNHDA, SQIVND (reference sequence). Trimming cost V 3 bases and J 4 bases, with 22 bases left between them.

The chain links TRBV18 to TRBJ2-1; the match to TRBD1 covers 9 bases. The CDR3 contains 15 residues. The germline V gene encodes CDR1 KGHSH and CDR2 LQKENI. V was clipped by 4 bases and J by 7 bases; unmatched bases: 8. This chain's CDR3 is CASSRGQGAGNEQFF. In DNA, the CDR3 is TGTGCCAGCTCACGGGGACAGGGAGCAGGAAATGAGCAGTTCTTC.

This clone was observed a handful of times. The V and J genes are TRBV7-6 and TRBJ2-3; no reliable D call. The V end was cut by 6 bases, the J end by 6 bases, with 10 bases between. Looked up from germline, CDR1 is SGHVS and CDR2 is FNYEAQ. The CDR3 spans 12 residues. The CDR3 loop is CASSPYYDTQYF. The CDR3 nucleotides are TGTGCCAGCAGTCCTTACTACGATACGCAGTATTTT.